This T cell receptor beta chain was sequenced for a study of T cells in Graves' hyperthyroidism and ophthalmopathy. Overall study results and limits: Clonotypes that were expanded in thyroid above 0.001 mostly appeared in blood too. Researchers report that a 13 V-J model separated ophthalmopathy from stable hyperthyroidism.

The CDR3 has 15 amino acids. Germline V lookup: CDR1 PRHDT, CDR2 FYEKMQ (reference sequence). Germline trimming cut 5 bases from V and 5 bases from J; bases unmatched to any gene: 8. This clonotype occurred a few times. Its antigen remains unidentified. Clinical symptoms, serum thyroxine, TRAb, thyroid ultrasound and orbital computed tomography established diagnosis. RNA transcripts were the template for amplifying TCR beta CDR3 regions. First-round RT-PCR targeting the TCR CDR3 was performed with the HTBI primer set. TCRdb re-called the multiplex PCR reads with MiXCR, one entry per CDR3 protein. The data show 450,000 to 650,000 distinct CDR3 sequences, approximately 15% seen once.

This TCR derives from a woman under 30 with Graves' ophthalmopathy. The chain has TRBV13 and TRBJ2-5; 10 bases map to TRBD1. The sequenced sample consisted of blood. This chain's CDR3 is CASSRTGTGVETQYF. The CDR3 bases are TGTGCCAGCAGCCGGACCGGGACAGGGGTGGAGACCCAGTACTTC.